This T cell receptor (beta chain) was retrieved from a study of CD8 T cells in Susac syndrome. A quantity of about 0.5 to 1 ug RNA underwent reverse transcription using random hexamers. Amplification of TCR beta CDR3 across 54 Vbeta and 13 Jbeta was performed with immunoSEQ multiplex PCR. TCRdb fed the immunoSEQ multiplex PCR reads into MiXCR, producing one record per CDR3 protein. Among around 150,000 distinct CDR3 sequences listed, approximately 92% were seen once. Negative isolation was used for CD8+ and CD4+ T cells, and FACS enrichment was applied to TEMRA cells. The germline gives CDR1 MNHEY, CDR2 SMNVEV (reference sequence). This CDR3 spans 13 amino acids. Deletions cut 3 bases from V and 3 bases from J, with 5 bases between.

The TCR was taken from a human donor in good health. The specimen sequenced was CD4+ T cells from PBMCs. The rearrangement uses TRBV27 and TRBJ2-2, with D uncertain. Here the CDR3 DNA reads TGTGCCAGCAGTTTCTGGGACACCGGGGAGCTGTTTTTT. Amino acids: CASSFWDTGELFF.